These 2 T cell receptor beta chains were all obtained from the same sample, sequenced in a study of T-cell reconstitution after alpha-beta-depleted transplantation in children (TCRdb year 2016). What this sample's treatment or condition label stands for: allogeneic hematopoietic cell transplantation with graft depleted of TCRalphabeta T cells and CD19 B cells. Libraries were constructed by PCR. Sequenced on an Illumina HiSeq 2500. TCR library preparation used molecular barcoding, with unique molecular identifiers applied to normalize quantification of the TCRbeta repertoire. The public reads were quality trimmed at Q25 with fastp and then assembled into clones with MiXCR by TCRdb, keeping productive beta chains. One record per CDR3 amino acid sequence lists the most common genes and DNA. The sample has 500,000 to 600,000 distinct CDR3 sequences on record, 25% to 30% of them singletons. The ten largest clones take up 35% to 40% of the sample.

The sample was PBMCs, taken before TCRalphabeta/CD19-depleted stem cell transplant. Receptors originate from a boy younger than two with Wiskott-Aldrich syndrome, due to receive a stem cell transplant.

This clonotype was seen a few times. The V call is TRBV10-3, the J call TRBJ2-1, with 7 nucleotides matching TRBD2. V was pared by 8 bases and J by 2 bases, with 12 bases of the junction left unmatched. Germline V lookup: CDR1 ENHRY, CDR2 SYGVKD. The CDR3 covers 16 residues. CDR3 loop: CAIGKNAGLPYNEQFF. CDR3 coding DNA: TGTGCCATCGGGAAAAACGCGGGACTACCCTACAATGAGCAGTTCTTC.

The table lists this clonotype with a few counts. The chain links TRBV20-1 to TRBJ2-3; 8 bases map to TRBD1. The junction had 8 bases not matched to a gene; V was cut back by 8 bases and J by 4 bases. The CDR3 runs to 13 residues. The germline CDR1 and CDR2 sequences are DFQATT and SNEGSKA (reference sequence). The CDR3 DNA follows: TGCAGTCCCCGGACAGGGATTCCAGATACGCAGTATTTT. Translation: CSPRTGIPDTQYF.